What follows are 18 T cell receptor beta chains derived from one specimen sequenced in a study of blood T cells in healthy people across ages. Together with a sample-barcoded 5' primer, a J-beta primer mix was included in a second PCR lasting 7 to 11 cycles. TCRdb re-called the 5' RACE reads with MiXCR, one entry per CDR3 protein. The sample shows 1.4 million to 1.5 million distinct CDR3 sequences, 42% of them seen only once. The specimen was blood. These receptor sequences come from a woman aged 18-29 years in good health.

V is TRBV28 and J is TRBJ2-2; the D gene is possibly TRBD2 (6 bases). Germline-derived CDR1 and CDR2 are MDHEN and SYDVKM. Trimming took off 5 bases at V and 2 bases at J, with 9 bases between the two ends. CDR3 size: 14 residues. The CDR3 sequence: CASSAGFNTGELFF. The CDR3, as DNA: TGTGCCAGCAGTGCGGGATTTAACACCGGGGAGCTGTTTTTT.

The rearrangement uses TRBV21-1 and TRBJ1-6; the table gives TRBD1 as D, unverified against the DNA. TRBV21-1 corresponds to a pseudogene. The CDR3 totals 16 residues. CDR3 coding DNA: TGTGCCAGCAGCAAAGGAGGGGGTTGGGAGGATTCACCCCTCCACTTT. This encodes CASSKGGGWEDSPLHF.

This clonotype has just one count. V gene TRBV6-5 combines with J gene TRBJ1-5; the D gene is possibly TRBD1 (6 bases). Trimming removed 5 bases from V and 7 bases from J, with 15 bases in between. CDR1 is MNHEY, CDR2 SVGAGI, per germline. The CDR3 extends over 14 amino acids. CDR3 nucleotides: TGTGCCAGCAGTGAACAGGGACCTTGGCAGCCCCAGCATTTT. It encodes CASSEQGPWQPQHF.

Note on this clonotype: One end of the junction varies from germline; a read error may be responsible. The V and J genes are TRBV6-2 or TRBV6-3 and TRBJ2-1, with TRBD2 matching 9 bases. Per germline, CDR1 MNHEY and CDR2 SVGEGT. The CDR3 has 16 residues. CDR3 nucleotides: TGTGCCAGTAGTTACTCGACGGCGGGAGGGGGCGATGAGCAGTTCTTC. It specifies CASSYSTAGGGDEQFF.

The chain recombines TRBV20-1 with TRBJ2-2; TRBD1 agrees at 8 bases. The ends lost 5 bases at V and 10 bases at J; junction bases unmatched: 18. Germline CDR1 is DFQATT and CDR2 is SNEGSKA (reference sequence). This CDR3 has 16 residues. The CDR3 here is CSAGPQGARPGEELFF. CDR3 DNA: TGCAGTGCTGGTCCCCAGGGGGCGCGCCCTGGAGAGGAGCTGTTTTTT.

This clonotype was counted a few times. V gene TRBV25-1 combines with J gene TRBJ2-5; D gene ambiguous. V was cut by 4 bases and J by 7 bases, with 7 bases left in between. The CDR3 runs to 11 residues. Germline CDR1 and CDR2: MGHDK and SYGVNS. CDR3 protein: CASSAPGTQYF. CDR3 bases: TGTGCCAGCAGTGCCCCTGGGACCCAGTACTTC.

This chain uses TRBV28 with TRBJ1-6; D unclear. The CDR3 covers 15 residues. V was trimmed by 2 bases and J by 6 bases, leaving 11 bases between them. Looked up from germline, CDR1 is MDHEN and CDR2 is SYDVKM. CDR3 loop: CASSLGPDINSPLHF. The CDR3 DNA is TGTGCCAGCAGTTTAGGGCCAGACATTAATTCACCCCTCCACTTT.

There are a few counts of this clonotype. The rearrangement joins TRBV18 to TRBJ2-1, with a possible D match to TRBD2 (6 bases). Germline CDR1 KGHSH, CDR2 LQKENI. V lost 2 bases and J 9 bases, leaving 14 bases between the germline ends. The CDR3 length is 14 residues. The CDR3 loop reads CASSPLLTSGEQFF. CDR3 bases: TGTGCCAGCTCACCATTACTGACTAGTGGTGAGCAGTTCTTC.

A remark on this clonotype: An end of the junction does not agree with germline; a read error may underlie this. V and J are TRBV6-6 and TRBJ2-5; 8 bases agree with TRBD1. This CDR3 comprises 15 residues. Germline CDR1 MNHNY, CDR2 SVGAGI (reference sequence). The CDR3 here is CASSYSLQGDNEQYF. In nucleotides, the CDR3 is TGTGCCAGCAGCTACTCACTACAGGGGGACAATGAGCAGTACTTC.

The V call is TRBV10-3, the J call TRBJ2-1; D is unresolved. V was trimmed by 11 bases and J by 4 bases, leaving 21 bases between them. In germline, CDR1 is ENHRY, CDR2 SYGVKD. The CDR3 is 15 residues long. In DNA form, the CDR3 reads TGTGCCGTGGCGGTTGGCGAGGAGCCTTACAATGAGCAGTTCTTC. Translated, it gives CAVAVGEEPYNEQFF.

About this clonotype itself: Germline and junction disagree at one end, which may indicate a read error. J is TRBJ2-1 and V is TRBV12-3 or TRBV12-4; 11 nucleotides agree with TRBD2. The CDR3 sequence is 14 residues long. CDR3 protein: CAGSTSGGDNEQFF. The CDR3 nucleotides read TGTGCCGGCAGCACTAGCGGGGGTGACAATGAGCAGTTCTTC.

This clonotype was counted between two and nine times. The chain uses TRBV20-1 and TRBJ2-3; 7 nucleotides match TRBD2. Trimming took 5 bases from V and 6 from J; bases not matched to a gene: 5. This CDR3 contains 12 residues. Per the germline V gene, CDR1 is DFQATT and CDR2 is SNEGSKA (reference sequence). CDR3 residues: CSAGGEADTQYF. CDR3 DNA sequence: TGCAGTGCTGGGGGGGAGGCGGATACGCAGTATTTT.

The chain couples TRBV19 to TRBJ2-3; 9 positions match TRBD2. The junction had 9 bases not matched to a gene; V was cut back by 3 bases and J by 5 bases. The CDR3 has 16 amino acids. CDR1 and CDR2 (germline): LNHDA, SQIVND (reference sequence). The CDR3 coding sequence is TGTGCCAGTAGTATCAGCAGCGGGAGGTGGGGAGATACGCAGTATTTT. This translates into CASSISSGRWGDTQYF.

This clonotype was seen a handful of times. The chain is built from TRBV20-1 and TRBJ2-5; 10 bases line up with TRBD2. The CDR3 covers 12 residues. Per the germline V gene, CDR1 is DFQATT and CDR2 is SNEGSKA (reference sequence). J lost 5 bases, V lost 4 bases, and 1 base had no gene match. CDR3 in DNA: TGCAGTGCTACGACTAGCGGGGAGACCCAGTACTTC. Protein sequence: CSATTSGETQYF.

V is TRBV5-1 and J is TRBJ2-3, with a tentative D call TRBD1 (5 bases). The ends were cut back, 2 bases at V and 3 bases at J, with 13 bases in the middle. The CDR3 sequence is 15 residues long. The germline gives CDR1 SGHRS, CDR2 YFSETQ. CDR3 loop: CASSLGDLRTDTQYF. The CDR3 DNA reads TGCGCCAGCAGCTTAGGGGATCTACGGACAGATACGCAGTATTTT.

This clonotype was seen a handful of times. The V and J genes are TRBV13 and TRBJ1-2; no clear D. The length of the CDR3 is 13 residues. V lost 3 bases and J lost 10, with 15 bases in between. Per germline, CDR1 PRHDT and CDR2 FYEKMQ (reference sequence). The CDR3 reads CASSFRDRGVYTF. The CDR3 nucleotides read TGTGCCAGCAGCTTTAGAGACCGGGGAGTCTACACCTTC.

Details on this clonotype: A read error may account for a junction end that differs from germline. The rearrangement links TRBV11-3 to TRBJ2-4; tentative D call: TRBD2 (6 bases). The germline V gene encodes CDR1 SGHNT and CDR2 YENEEA. This CDR3 has 13 amino acids. CDR3 bases: TGTGTCAGCAGCCCGCGGGGCAAAAACATTCAGTACTTC. Protein: CVSSPRGKNIQYF. The full variable domain, completed using reference TRBV11-3 and TRBJ2-4, is EAGVVQSPRYKIIEKKQPVAFWCNPISGHNTLYWYLQNLGQGPELLIRYENEEAVDDSQLPKDRFSAERLKGVDSTLKIQPAELGDSAVYLCVSSPRGKNIQYFGAGTRLSVL.

CDR3 sequence reads: CASSYPSVSGQETQYF. The DNA of the CDR3 is TGTGCCAGCAGTTACCCTAGTGTTAGCGGACAAGAGACCCAGTACTTC. The J gene is TRBJ2-5, the V gene TRBV6-2 or TRBV6-3, with D perhaps TRBD2 (6 bases). The CDR3 is 16 amino acids. Germline V gene lookup returns CDR1 MNHEY and CDR2 SVGEGT. V was cut by 2 bases and J by 2 bases, with 15 bases left in between.